This entry lists 4 T cell receptor beta chains sequenced from one sample in a study of blood T cell repertoires in COVID-19. Assay: immunoSEQ multiplex PCR; the TCRdb copy retains only in-frame clones and omits some. The data hold under 250,000 clones, with 70% to 90% observed a single time. Material: peripheral blood. These receptors were collected from a woman in her 70s with active or convalescent COVID-19.

V and J are TRBV11-2 and TRBJ2-5, with D possibly TRBD1 on 5 matching bases. Looked up from germline, CDR1 is SGHAT and CDR2 is FQNNGV. With 0 bases removed from V and 4 bases from J, the gap between germline ends came to 15 bases. The CDR3 is 16 amino acids. CDR3 region: CASSLEGAQPRETQYF. The DNA of the CDR3 is TGTGCCAGCAGCTTAGAAGGGGCCCAACCAAGAGAGACCCAGTACTTC.

The gene calls are TRBV2 and TRBJ1-2; 8 bases match TRBD1. J gave up 7 bases and V 3 bases, and 4 bases lay outside the gene matches. CDR1 SNHLY and CDR2 FYNNEI come from the germline V gene. This CDR3 is 13 amino acids long. The CDR3 DNA sequence: TGTGCCAGCAGTGAGTTGACAGGGGCTGGCTACACCTTC. Its translation is CASSELTGAGYTF. Combining the CDR3 with reference TRBV2 and TRBJ1-2 gives the whole variable domain EPEVTQTPSHQVTQMGQEVILRCVPISNHLYFYWYRQILGQKVEFLVSFYNNEISEKSEIFDDQFSVERPDGSNFTLKIRSTKLEDSAMYFCASSELTGAGYTFGSGTRLTVV.

V gene TRBV9 combines with J gene TRBJ2-5; TRBD2 might be the D (6 bases). Germline V CDR1 and CDR2: SGDLS, YYNGEE. Deletions cut 4 bases from V and 5 bases from J, with 21 bases between. The length of the CDR3 is 16 residues. This CDR3 reads CASSPRGTSNVETQYF. CDR3 in DNA: TGTGCCAGCAGCCCAAGGGGAACTAGCAATGTCGAGACCCAGTACTTC. Full variable domain (remainder filled in from reference TRBV9 and TRBJ2-5): DSGVTQTPKHLITATGQRVTLRCSPRSGDLSVYWYQQSLDQGLQFLIQYYNGEERAKGNILERFSAQQFPDLHSELNLSSLELGDSALYFCASSPRGTSNVETQYFGPGTRLLVL.

The chain recombines TRBV29-1 with TRBJ1-2; D gene ambiguous. CDR1 is SQVTM, CDR2 ANQGSEA, per germline. The germline V and J ends were trimmed by 3 bases and 1 base, with 9 bases remaining between them. The CDR3 contains 13 residues. The CDR3 sequence is CSVDGQVNYGYTF. CDR3 DNA: TGCAGCGTTGACGGTCAGGTTAACTATGGCTACACCTTC. The entire variable domain, with the rest obtained from reference TRBV29-1 and TRBJ1-2, is as follows: SAVISQKPSRDICQRGTSLTIQCQVDSQVTMMFWYRQQPGQSLTLIATANQGSEATYESGFVIDKFPISRPNLTFSTLTVSNMSPEDSSIYLCSVDGQVNYGYTFGSGTRLTVV.